The source of this T cell receptor (beta chain) is a study of T cells in Graves' hyperthyroidism and ophthalmopathy (dated by TCRdb to the late 2010s). The study in broad terms: Peripheral blood samples were taken at the time of initial diagnosis, prior to any treatment. After sampling, hyperthyroidism patients received methimazole starting at 30 mg daily, and ophthalmopathy patients received high-dose intravenous methylprednisolone. An independent validation cohort of fewer than 20 hyperthyroidism patients and about 15 patients who later progressed to ophthalmopathy tested prospective prediction of ophthalmopathy. In addition, the study compared T-cell repertoires in thyroid tissue and in blood from six Graves' hyperthyroidism patients. To identify distinguishing TCR V-J signatures, a discovery cohort of around 100 patients was used, comprising 40 to 45 with Graves' ophthalmopathy and some 60 with stable Graves' hyperthyroidism. For training and testing, the roughly 97 patients in the discovery cohort were randomly divided in a 7:3 ratio. The paper describes TCR Vbeta CDR3 sequencing of 120 to 150 peripheral blood samples, made up of fewer than 50 ophthalmopathy patients, more than 70 hyperthyroidism patients and 17 progressor patients.

The TCR beta CDR3 regions were amplified from the RNA transcripts. The first round of RT-PCR for the TCR CDR3 was performed with the HTBI primer set and the Qiagen OneStep RT-PCR kit. The libraries were constructed in a second round of multiplex PCR and then size-selected and purified. The libraries were sequenced on an Illumina HiSeq2000 using paired-end 100 bp reads. The study's own analysis went as follows. Raw data were processed with SOAPnuke, discarding reads with adapters, uncalled bases, mean Phred below 15, or no exact constant-primer or identifier match. COPE v1.2.5 was used to merge the high-quality paired reads, and each unique nucleotide sequence was defined as a clonotype. MiTCR v1.1 was used to align clonotypes to the IMGT TRBV, TRBD and TRBJ reference segments. Analysis was restricted to V-J combinations with a frequency above 0.0001, which covered about 99% of repertoires. The TCS score was defined as the ratio of F50 (clonal expansion) to E x V (chaos), calculated using BLOSUM62-based TCRdist between CDR3 peptides within each V-J. Welch's t-statistics and random forest reduced some 510 V-J features to 10 to 15, which were used in a naive Bayes classifier (R e1071). TCRdb passed the public sequencing reads through fastp at Q25 and MiXCR, retaining productive beta sequences. All rows with the same CDR3 protein become a single entry with the most common DNA and genes. Clone size and V and J calls follow TCRdb, not the original study. The sample table holds approximately 300,000 distinct CDR3 sequences, of which around 20% were seen once. Under 45% of the sample is in the top ten clones.

Ophthalmopathy patients had moderately to severely active disease, Clinical Activity Score of at least 3, NOSPECS grade of at least 4, and duration under 3 months. Exclusion was applied to patients with uncontrolled infections, other autoimmune diseases, pregnancy or lactation. Diagnoses were based on clinical symptoms, serum thyroxine and TRAb, thyroid ultrasound and orbital computed tomography. PBMCs were separated from roughly 10 ml of fresh peripheral blood using Ficoll-Paque density gradient centrifugation. Total RNA was extracted using Trizol reagent, and RNA quality was assessed on an Agilent 2100 Bioanalyzer. This clonotype was observed many times. Its antigen remains unidentified. Base-call qualities are not available, and no considerably larger clone is one nucleotide away. The paper as a whole reports these results and caveats: In validation, the model predicted progression to ophthalmopathy with just under 71% sensitivity and roughly 75% specificity, a median of around six months before onset. Most expanded thyroid clonotypes (frequency above 0.001) were also detected in blood, a finding suggesting that blood repertoires may reflect thyroid immune responses. No statistical method was used to fix the sample size in advance, and group allocation was not hidden from the investigators. A 13 V-J signature model separated ophthalmopathy from stable hyperthyroidism, with about 90% sensitivity and roughly 81% specificity in cross-validation and 80%/75% in testing.

Deletion took 6 bases off V and 0 bases off J, with a span of 11 bases between the germline ends. The CDR3 holds 14 amino acids from the cysteine to the phenylalanine. The read is trimmed to its CDR3 DNA, 42 bases read in frame from base 1. Via the germline V gene, CDR1 is MDHEN and CDR2 SYDVKM. The clonotype comes from a man aged 50 to 60 with Graves' ophthalmopathy. Input material: blood. The chain is assembled from TRBV28 and TRBJ1-1, with TRBD1 perhaps the D gene, on 6 matching bases. The sequence in DNA is TGTGCCAGCAGCGGAGACAGGTTGAACACTGAAGCTTTCTTT. This codes for CASSGDRLNTEAFF.